Listed below are T cell receptor beta chains from one sample, sequenced in a study of blood T cell repertoires in COVID-19. The protocol was immunoSEQ multiplex PCR, while the TCRdb copy is restricted to in-frame clones and leaves out a portion. The data contain about 210,000 clones, about three quarters of them singletons. Specimen: peripheral blood. The receptors come from a woman aged 65 to 85 with acute or convalescent COVID-19. CDR3s include the opening cysteine and the closing phenylalanine or tryptophan. A D gene is named only where the DNA matches it firmly. Only part of the rows carry a size: once, few, many, or a class if the clone is expanded.

>TRBV6-5|.|TRBD1|TRBJ1-3
TGTGCCAGCAGTTTCGGGGGGACAGGGCTAAACACCATATATTTT
CASSFGGTGLNTIYF
>TRBV14|.|.|TRBJ2-4
TGTGCCAGCAGCCAAGGTCTCTTGAGGAGAGGGGGAACGAAAAACATTCAGTACTTC
CASSQGLLRRGGTKNIQYF
>TRBV3-1/TRBV3-2|few|TRBD2|TRBJ2-1
TGTGCCAGCAGCCAAGTTCACTGGACTAGCGGAGAGCAGTTCTTC
CASSQVHWTSGEQFF
>TRBV7-8|.|.|TRBJ1-4
TGTGCCAGCAGCTTAGCCCTGGGGGCATCTCGGTACCTGAATGAAAAACTGTTTTTT
CASSLALGASRYLNEKLFF
>TRBV10-1|.|.|TRBJ2-1
TGCGCCAGCAGTGAGTCGATCGCAGCCGGGTCCTACAATGAGCAGTTCTTC
CASSESIAAGSYNEQFF
>TRBV7-9|.|.|TRBJ2-3
TGTGCCAGCAGTACACTAGAGATGGATACGCAGTATTTT
CASSTLEMDTQYF
>TRBV15|.|.|TRBJ1-1
TGTGCCACCAGCAGAGCCGCAGGGCAGACTGAAGCTTTCTTT
CATSRAAGQTEAFF
>TRBV15|.|.|TRBJ2-7
TGTGCCACCAGCAGAGATTTAATAGGCGGATCCTACGAGCAGTACTTC
CATSRDLIGGSYEQYF
>TRBV19|.|.|TRBJ2-3
TGTGCCAGTAGTATAGTCGGGGGGCGGGGCACAGATACGCAGTATTTT
CASSIVGGRGTDTQYF
>TRBV10-3|.|TRBD1|TRBJ1-2
TGTGCCATCAGATCGCCGGGACAGGGATCAAGTGGCTACACCTTC
CAIRSPGQGSSGYTF
>TRBV10-2|once|TRBD1|TRBJ2-3
TGCGCCAGCAGTGATAACAGGGGGCCAGATACGCAGTATTTT
CASSDNRGPDTQYF
>TRBV5-1|once|.|TRBJ2-5
TGCGCCAGCCATTCTCCAGATTCTCAAGAGACCCAGTACTTC
CASHSPDSQETQYF
>TRBV3-1/TRBV3-2|.|TRBD2|TRBJ2-5
TGTGCCAGCAGCCTCATCCGGACTAGGGCCGAAGAGACCCAGTACTTC
CASSLIRTRAEETQYF
>TRBV3-1/TRBV3-2|.|.|TRBJ1-6
TGTGCCAGCAGCCAAGGAACAGGGTACAATTCACCCCTCCACTTT
CASSQGTGYNSPLHF
>TRBV6-2/TRBV6-3|.|.|TRBJ2-2
TGTGCCAGCAGTTACCCCGAGGCAGCGCTCACCGGGGAGCTGTTTTTT
CASSYPEAALTGELFF
>TRBV4-1|.|.|TRBJ2-7
TGCGCCAGCAGCCAAGATCCGATGCAGGGAGGAGCCTACGAGCAGTACTTC
CASSQDPMQGGAYEQYF
>TRBV4-1|once|.|TRBJ2-5
TGCGCCAGCAGCCAAAATCCCGGGGGACAAGAGACCCAGTACTTC
CASSQNPGGQETQYF
>TRBV7-3|once|.|TRBJ2-3
TGTGCCAGCAGCTCCAGCGGAGATACGCAGTATTTT
CASSSSGDTQYF
>TRBV15|.|TRBD1|TRBJ2-2
TGTGCCACCGATTCAGGGGGCGGGGTCGGGGAGCTGTTTTTT
CATDSGGGVGELFF
>TRBV12-3/TRBV12-4|.|.|TRBJ1-4
TGTGCCAGCAGACGTAGACAGGAGGCACTGTTTTTT
CASRRRQEALFF
>TRBV6-1|.|TRBD1|TRBJ1-4
TGTGCCAGCAGTTCCACCGGGACAGGGGTGAGAAAACTGTTTTTT
CASSSTGTGVRKLFF
>TRBV20-1|.|TRBD2|TRBJ2-3
TGCAGTGCTAGTAGCCGGAGCGGGGGGAACACAGATACGCAGTATTTT
CSASSRSGGNTDTQYF
>TRBV5-1|.|.|TRBJ2-7
TGCGCCAGCAATCAAGGGGGTAGCTCCTACGAGCAGTACTTC
CASNQGGSSYEQYF
>TRBV6-2/TRBV6-3|.|.|TRBJ2-6
TGTGCCAGCAGTGACGCGACAGGATCCACTGGGGCCAACGTCCTGACTTTC
CASSDATGSTGANVLTF
>TRBV24-1|.|TRBD2|TRBJ2-2
TGTGCCACCAGTGACCCGACTAGCGGGGGGGCCGAGGAGCTGTTTTTT
CATSDPTSGGAEELFF
>TRBV19|once|.|TRBJ2-7
TGTGCCAGTAGTATGGGGCAGTCCTACGAGCAGTACTTC
CASSMGQSYEQYF
>TRBV5-1|.|TRBD2|TRBJ2-3
TGCGCCAGCAGCTTGGTTGCATCCGGGGGGGCCACAGATACGCAGTATTTT
CASSLVASGGATDTQYF
>TRBV10-1|.|.|TRBJ2-1
TGCGCCAGCGGGGGGGCCAATGAGCAGTTCTTC
CASGGANEQFF
>TRBV19|.|.|TRBJ2-1
TGTGCCAGTAGTCCGGACTCTTACAATGAGCAGTTCTTC
CASSPDSYNEQFF
>TRBV27|.|.|TRBJ1-5
TGTGCCAGCCCGGTTTGGAGCAATCAGCCCCAGCATTTT
CASPVWSNQPQHF
>TRBV7-8|once|.|TRBJ2-2
TGTGCCAGTGGACGGGGTCGAAACACCGGGGAGCTGTTTTTT
CASGRGRNTGELFF
>TRBV3-1/TRBV3-2|.|TRBD1|TRBJ2-7
TGTGCCAGCAGCAAGACGGGACAGCTATCCTACGAGCAGTACTTC
CASSKTGQLSYEQYF
>TRBV9|.|.|TRBJ2-3
TGTGCCAGCAGCCTGGCTACGGGGAAAGATACGCAGTATTTT
CASSLATGKDTQYF
>TRBV3-1/TRBV3-2|few|.|TRBJ1-2
TGTGCCAGCAGCCAAGCAGCGGGCGGTGGCTACACCTTC
CASSQAAGGGYTF
>TRBV7-2|.|.|TRBJ2-7
TGTGCCAGCAGCTTCCAAGCCCCGAGGCAGGGGACCCTGGAATACGAGCAGTACTTC
CASSFQAPRQGTLEYEQYF
>TRBV4-3|few|TRBD2|TRBJ2-1
TGCGCCAGCAGCCAAGACATGGGGACTAACTACAATGAGCAGTTCTTC
CASSQDMGTNYNEQFF
>TRBV10-3|.|.|TRBJ1-4
TGTGCCATCAGACCAGACAGCTCTAATGAAAAACTGTTTTTT
CAIRPDSSNEKLFF
>TRBV19|few|TRBD2|TRBJ2-3
TGTGCCAGCAGACTAGCGGCCACAGATACGCAGTATTTT
CASRLAATDTQYF
>TRBV11-2|.|TRBD2|TRBJ2-3
TGTGCCAGCACGCCCCTCACTGGGGCTAGCGGTGACACAGATACGCAGTATTTT
CASTPLTGASGDTDTQYF
>TRBV19|.|TRBD2|TRBJ2-1
TGTGCCAGTAGTAGTTCTAGCGGGGGGAATGAGCAGTTCTTC
CASSSSSGGNEQFF
>TRBV11-3|.|.|TRBJ2-1
TGTGCCAGCAGCTTAGAGGGCCACTCCAATGAGCAGTTCTTC
CASSLEGHSNEQFF
>TRBV10-1|once|TRBD2|TRBJ2-1
TGCGCCAGCAGTGAGGGGGAGGGCGCTAGGAATGAGCAGTTCTTC
CASSEGEGARNEQFF
>TRBV29-1|few|.|TRBJ2-1
TGCAGCGTTGTTTTAGCGTCGTCCTACAATGAGCAGTTCTTC
CSVVLASSYNEQFF
>TRBV12-3/TRBV12-4|.|TRBD2|TRBJ2-3
TGTGCCAGCAGTTTTGGACTAGACTGGACGCAGTATTTT
CASSFGLDWTQYF
>TRBV2|.|.|TRBJ2-3
TGTGCCAGCAGCCTCGAGGGGGGGTCATGGGATACGCAGTATTTT
CASSLEGGSWDTQYF
>TRBV27|.|TRBD1|TRBJ2-2
TGTGCCAGCAGTTCTCGGGGACAGGGTGTGACCGGGGAGCTGTTTTTT
CASSSRGQGVTGELFF
>TRBV11-1|.|TRBD2|TRBJ2-3
TGTGCCAGCAGCGGAGGACTAGCTACTGACCATGATACGCAGTATTTT
CASSGGLATDHDTQYF
>TRBV9|.|TRBD1|TRBJ1-6
TGTGCCAGCAGCGTAGGACAGGGGGGAGATTCACCCCTCCACTTT
CASSVGQGGDSPLHF